The 10 T cell receptor beta chains in this list originate from one sample, sequenced in a study of beta chain features in type 1 diabetes. General observations from the study: TCRB CDR3s from Type 1 diabetes patients were moderately but significantly shorter in all four CD4+ subsets.

Their specific antigens are unknown. TCRB transcripts that were expressed got sequenced, as all of the isolated RNA had been reverse transcribed. Produced via immunoSEQ multiplex PCR; TCRdb's table is partial and in-frame only. The sample has hundreds of thousands of clones; around 15% are singletons. Sequencing was carried out using naive CD4+ T cells from blood. The receptors derive from a man aged 18 to 29 with type 1 diabetes.

This chain's CDR3 is CASTGAGGYTF. In DNA, the CDR3 is TGTGCCAGCACAGGTGCGGGCGGCTACACCTTC. The genes are TRBV28 and TRBJ1-2, with no clear D. V lost 7 bases to trimming and J lost 8 bases, with 11 bases between them. This CDR3 is built from 11 residues. The germline CDR1 and CDR2 sequences are MDHEN and SYDVKM.

This clone came up a few times. This sample includes further DNA sequences coding for the same CDR3. The chain links TRBV4-2 to TRBJ1-5; no firm D call. V lost 0 bases and J 0 bases, leaving 0 bases between the germline ends. This CDR3 is 13 amino acids long. Germline-derived CDR1 and CDR2 are LGHNA and YNFKEQ. For the CDR3, the DNA is TGTGCCAGCAGCCAAGATAGCAATCAGCCCCAGCATTTT. This encodes CASSQDSNQPQHF.

The chain has TRBV30 and TRBJ2-3; perhaps TRBD2 as D (6 bases). V shed 5 bases and J shed 3 bases, with 15 bases lying between them. CDR1 and CDR2 from the germline V gene are GTSNPN and SVGIG (reference sequence). There are 14 residues in the CDR3. CDR3 protein: CAWEPDGGTDTQYF. CDR3 sequence (DNA): TGTGCCTGGGAGCCTGACGGGGGAACAGATACGCAGTATTTT.

The CDR3, as DNA: TGTGCCAGCAGCTTGGAACAGACAAACACTGAAGCTTTCTTT. It yields the protein CASSLEQTNTEAFF. The chain recombines TRBV5-4 with TRBJ1-1; D gene unclear. Trimming removed 0 bases at V and 2 bases at J, with 8 bases between. Germline V gene sequence: CDR1 SGHNT, CDR2 YYREEE (reference sequence). This CDR3 contains 14 residues. Variable domain in full (rest from reference TRBV5-4 and TRBJ1-1): ETGVTQSPTHLIKTRGQQVTLRCSSQSGHNTVSWYQQALGQGPQFIFQYYREEENGRGNFPPRFSGLQFPNYSSELNVNALELDDSALYLCASSLEQTNTEAFFGQGTRLTVV.

The rearrangement joins TRBV18 to TRBJ1-5; tentative D call: TRBD1 (6 bases). The CDR3 has 15 amino acids. Trimming pared 3 bases from V and 3 bases from J, leaving 12 bases between. Germline loops: CDR1 KGHSH, CDR2 LQKENI. The CDR3 region is CASSPEGGINQPQHF. As DNA, the CDR3 is TGTGCCAGCTCACCTGAGGGGGGTATCAATCAGCCCCAGCATTTT.

This clone occurred a few times. The rearrangement uses TRBV18 and TRBJ1-2; TRBD1 matches 8 bases. The junction had 9 bases not matched to a gene; V was cut back by 6 bases and J by 3 bases. Germline V lookup: CDR1 KGHSH, CDR2 LQKENI. The CDR3 is made up of 15 amino acids. The CDR3 sequence is CASSPWTGRDYGYTF. The CDR3 nucleotides read TGTGCCAGCTCCCCGTGGACAGGGAGGGACTATGGCTACACCTTC.

The chain carries TRBV4-2 and TRBJ1-5, with D possibly matching TRBD1 (5 bases). The CDR3 runs 17 residues. V was pared by 3 bases and J by 3 bases, with 18 bases between. In germline, CDR1 is LGHNA, CDR2 YNFKEQ. The DNA for the CDR3 is TGTGCCAGCAGCCAGGGGGAGAGGCAGGCGACCAATCAGCCCCAGCATTTT. Its translation: CASSQGERQATNQPQHF.

This clone has a handful of counts. One junction end does not reproduce the germline sequence, and a read error may be involved. The chain is built from TRBV20-1 and TRBJ2-7; no reliable D call. The length of the CDR3 is 11 residues. Germline lookup yields CDR1 DFQATT and CDR2 SNEGSKA (reference sequence). DNA for the CDR3: TGCAGTGCTAGGGCGTTAGGTCTGGAGCACTTC. Residues: CSARALGLEHF.

The chain is built from TRBV7-2 and TRBJ2-3, with D possibly TRBD2 on 7 matching bases. CDR1 SGHTA and CDR2 FQGNSA come from the germline V gene. V dropped 2 bases and J dropped 2 bases, with 11 bases sitting between them. The CDR3 extends over 15 amino acids. The CDR3 DNA follows: TGTGCCAGCAGCTTAACGGGGGGACACACAGATACGCAGTATTTT. Encoded protein: CASSLTGGHTDTQYF.

The V call is TRBV18, the J call TRBJ2-5, with TRBD1 identical over 7 bases. There are 15 residues in the CDR3. V lost 7 bases to trimming and J lost 2 bases; unmatched junction nucleotides: 10. Germline V gene lookup returns CDR1 KGHSH and CDR2 LQKENI. The CDR3 is CASFMGTGAQETQYF. The CDR3, as DNA: TGTGCCAGCTTCATGGGAACAGGGGCGCAAGAGACCCAGTACTTC.